These 31 T cell receptor beta chains came from one sample sequenced in a study of blood T cell repertoires in COVID-19 (dated by TCRdb to 2020 to 2022). The library was made by the immunoSEQ multiplex PCR assay. As stored in TCRdb, this immuneACCESS dataset retains in-frame rearrangements with V and J assigned. A fraction of the clones does not appear; measured against another copy, unresolved V genes explain less than half of the discrepancy, and the remainder lacks a known reason. In all, the sample holds 150,000 to 200,000 clones, and 76% of those were seen once. The ten largest clones take up roughly 7.8% of the sample. Sequencing was performed on peripheral blood. The receptor source for this set is a woman between 45 and 60 years old with active or convalescent COVID-19.

This chain joins TRBV4-3 and TRBJ1-1, with D unclear. The germline CDR1 and CDR2 sequences are LGHNA and YSLEER. This CDR3 spans 14 amino acids. Trimming removed 6 bases from V and 1 base from J, with 12 bases in between. The CDR3 here is CASRYISTNTEAFF. The CDR3 region has the DNA TGCGCCAGCAGATACATATCCACGAACACTGAAGCTTTCTTT.

The chain has TRBV7-9 and TRBJ2-3; 7 bases fit TRBD2. J gave up 6 bases and V 5 bases, and 8 bases lay outside the gene matches. Germline V lookup: CDR1 SEHNR, CDR2 FQNEAQ (reference sequence). The CDR3 contains 14 residues. The CDR3 region has the DNA TGTGCCAGCAGCCGGGGGGAGGGCTGGGATACGCAGTATTTT. It translates to CASSRGEGWDTQYF.

V usage is TRBV19 and J usage is TRBJ2-4; TRBD2 aligns across 8 bases. The V segment lost 1 base and the J segment 6 bases; nucleotides outside the gene matches: 8. Germline CDR1 and CDR2: LNHDA and SQIVND (reference sequence). CDR3 length equals 16 residues. The CDR3 sequence: CASSIVRGRSGNIQYF. Written as DNA, the CDR3 is TGTGCCAGTAGTATAGTTCGCGGGAGGTCGGGAAACATTCAGTACTTC.

V gene TRBV6-2 or TRBV6-3 combines with J gene TRBJ2-1; D perhaps matches TRBD2 (5 bases). From germline, CDR1 is MNHEY and CDR2 SVGEGT. CDR3 length equals 15 residues. Trimming pared 5 bases from V and 4 bases from J, leaving 15 bases between. The CDR3 region is CASSPLLVGYNEQFF. As DNA, the CDR3 is TGTGCCAGCAGTCCCCTACTAGTTGGTTACAATGAGCAGTTCTTC.

The chain couples TRBV7-2 to TRBJ2-6; D call uncertain. V shed 4 bases and J shed 0 bases, with 16 bases lying between them. Germline V gene lookup returns CDR1 SGHTA and CDR2 FQGNSA. There are 18 residues in the CDR3. The CDR3 region is CASSSRGSNFSGANVLTF. The CDR3 DNA reads TGTGCCAGCAGCTCCCGCGGCAGTAACTTCTCTGGGGCCAACGTCCTGACTTTC.

The rearrangement links TRBV5-1 to TRBJ2-5, with D perhaps matching TRBD1 (6 bases). The CDR3 has 14 amino acids. The V end lost 6 bases, the J end lost 1 base, and 13 bases lay between the germline ends. The V gene's germline CDR1 is SGHRS and CDR2 YFSETQ. DNA of the CDR3: TGCGCCAGCACACAGGGTGGGCCCCAAGAGACCCAGTACTTC. It translates to CASTQGGPQETQYF.

As to this clone: Other DNA sequences in this sample translate to the same CDR3. The chain links TRBV2 to TRBJ1-2; D gene uncertain. Trimming removed 1 base at V and 1 base at J, with 4 bases between. Germline lookup yields CDR1 SNHLY and CDR2 FYNNEI. The CDR3 runs 13 residues. The CDR3 reads CASSEGSNYGYTF. In nucleotides, the CDR3 is TGTGCCAGCAGTGAAGGGAGTAACTATGGCTACACCTTC. Combining the CDR3 with reference TRBV2 and TRBJ1-2 gives the whole variable domain EPEVTQTPSHQVTQMGQEVILRCVPISNHLYFYWYRQILGQKVEFLVSFYNNEISEKSEIFDDQFSVERPDGSNFTLKIRSTKLEDSAMYFCASSEGSNYGYTFGSGTRLTVV.

The CDR3 region is CAWRREAGNTIYF. CDR3 DNA sequence: TGTGCCTGGAGGAGGGAAGCCGGAAACACCATATATTTT. This chain joins TRBV30 and TRBJ1-3; D is unresolved. V was cut by 3 bases and J by 4 bases, with 10 bases left in between. Germline values: CDR1 GTSNPN, CDR2 SVGIG (reference sequence). This CDR3 is built from 13 residues.

The chain couples TRBV7-8 to TRBJ1-1; D is uncertain. Trimming took 5 bases from V and 1 from J, leaving 11 bases between them. This CDR3 has 14 amino acids. Looked up from germline, CDR1 is SGHVS and CDR2 is FQNEAQ. CDR3 DNA: TGTGCCAGCAGCCCGGCCGGGAGGAACACTGAAGCTTTCTTT. This sequence encodes CASSPAGRNTEAFF.

In this sample, this clone turned up once. The chain combines TRBV6-4 with TRBJ2-3, with TRBD2 as a possible D gene (5 bases). Germline V gene lookup returns CDR1 MRHNA and CDR2 SNTAGT. The V end lost 5 bases, the J end lost 1 base, and 7 bases lay between the germline ends. This CDR3 contains 13 residues. The CDR3 DNA reads as TGTGCCAGCAGTAGCGGTGGCACAGATACGCAGTATTTT. Protein product: CASSSGGTDTQYF.

This chain connects TRBV3-1 (or the pseudogene TRBV3-2) to TRBJ1-2; maybe TRBD1 (6 bases). Trimming removed 1 base from V and 3 bases from J, with 9 bases in between. Germline CDR1 and CDR2: LGHDT and YNNKEL (reference sequence). CDR3 length equals 14 residues. Here the CDR3 DNA reads TGTGCCAGCAGCCAAGCGGCAGGGGACTATGGCTACACCTTC. It codes for CASSQAAGDYGYTF.

V and J are TRBV4-3 and TRBJ1-2, with 10 bases fitting TRBD1. Per germline, CDR1 LGHNA and CDR2 YSLEER. Trimming at V came to 4 bases and at J to 3 bases, leaving 17 bases not matched to a gene. The CDR3 spans 19 residues. CDR3 coding DNA: TGCGCCAGCAGCCCATACGCCCGGACAGGGGGTCTTTATGACTATGGCTACACCTTC. It encodes CASSPYARTGGLYDYGYTF.

The rearrangement links TRBV9 to TRBJ2-3; TRBD2 agrees at 11 bases. With V trimmed by 6 bases and J by 6 bases, 9 bases remained unmatched. The CDR3 extends over 15 amino acids. Germline values: CDR1 SGDLS, CDR2 YYNGEE. CDR3 sequence (DNA): TGTGCCAGCACCCCTTTAGCGGGAGGGCCCGATACGCAGTATTTT. It encodes CASTPLAGGPDTQYF.

The chain has TRBV5-1 and TRBJ1-2, with D possibly being TRBD1 (5 bases). This CDR3 spans 13 amino acids. Trimming shortened V by 4 bases and J by 2 bases, and 9 bases separated the two germline ends. CDR1 and CDR2 (germline): SGHRS, YFSETQ. CDR3 sequence: CASSAAGNYGYTF. The DNA for the CDR3 is TGCGCCAGCAGCGCCGCAGGGAACTATGGCTACACCTTC.

This clone was seen ten or more times. The chain combines TRBV11-2 with TRBJ2-3, with 10 bases lining up with TRBD2. The CDR3 runs 18 residues. V shed 5 bases and J 0 bases; nucleotides not matched to a gene: 11. The germline CDR1 and CDR2 sequences are SGHAT and FQNNGV. The DNA for the CDR3 is TGTGCCAGCAGCGGTTCTTCACTAGCGGGGCCTAGCACAGATACGCAGTATTTT. Translating it yields CASSGSSLAGPSTDTQYF.

The rearrangement uses TRBV15 and TRBJ2-7; 7 bases align to TRBD1. After removal of 4 bases from V and 3 bases from J, the junction contained 3 bases not matched to a gene. CDR1 and CDR2 from the germline V gene are LNHNV and YYDKDF (reference sequence). This CDR3 contains 13 residues. In DNA form, the CDR3 reads TGTGCCACCAGCATAGGACAGGACTACGAGCAGTACTTC. Amino acid sequence: CATSIGQDYEQYF.

The chain links TRBV30 to TRBJ1-1; TRBD1 might be the D (5 bases). The CDR3 totals 13 residues. V lost 2 bases to trimming and J lost 3 bases, with 10 bases between them. CDR1 and CDR2 from the germline V gene are GTSNPN and SVGIG (reference sequence). The CDR3 here is CAWSRQSDTEAFF. The CDR3 bases are TGTGCCTGGAGTAGACAGTCGGACACTGAAGCTTTCTTT.

Written as DNA, the CDR3 is TGCAGCGGTCGACAGGGACCGAACACTGAAGCTTTCTTT. Amino acid sequence: CSGRQGPNTEAFF. This sequence joins TRBV29-1 and TRBJ1-1; 7 bases are shared with TRBD1. CDR3 length: 13 amino acids. The J segment lost 1 base and the V segment lost 7 bases, leaving 6 bases of the junction unmatched. Germline CDR1 and CDR2: SQVTM and ANQGSEA.

The rearrangement joins TRBV7-2 to TRBJ1-1; no reliable D call. Per the germline V gene, CDR1 is SGHTA and CDR2 is FQGNSA. The CDR3 sequence is 14 residues long. The V and J ends lost 1 base and 1 base respectively, with 7 bases between them. Here the CDR3 DNA reads TGTGCCAGCAGCTTAGACGGTCCGAACACTGAAGCTTTCTTT. Protein: CASSLDGPNTEAFF.

V gene TRBV6-5 combines with J gene TRBJ2-7; TRBD1 matches 8 bases. The CDR3 length is 15 residues. Germline values: CDR1 MNHEY, CDR2 SVGAGI. The V segment lost 0 bases and the J segment 6 bases; nucleotides outside the gene matches: 7. CDR3 region: CASSYSTGGSREQYF. The CDR3 DNA is TGTGCCAGCAGTTACTCTACAGGGGGTAGTCGCGAGCAGTACTTC.

The rearrangement joins TRBV24-1 to TRBJ2-2; D is possibly TRBD1 (5 bases). The germline CDR1 and CDR2 sequences are KGHDR and SFDVKD. This CDR3 is 13 amino acids long. V lost 10 bases to trimming and J lost 5 bases, with 13 bases between them. CDR3 in amino acids: CATATRETGELFF. CDR3 nucleotides: TGTGCCACTGCAACCAGGGAAACCGGGGAGCTGTTTTTT.

V is TRBV6-5 and J is TRBJ1-1; no definite D call. In germline, CDR1 is MNHEY, CDR2 SVGAGI. The V and J ends lost 2 bases and 4 bases respectively, with 11 bases between them. The CDR3 length is 14 residues. This CDR3 reads CASSYAVGGTEAFF. In nucleotides, the CDR3 is TGTGCCAGCAGTTACGCGGTGGGAGGCACTGAAGCTTTCTTT.

This chain uses TRBV7-9 with TRBJ2-7; weak D call: TRBD1 (8 bases). V lost 3 bases and J 9 bases, leaving 18 bases between the germline ends. The CDR3 runs to 14 residues. The germline V gene encodes CDR1 SEHNR and CDR2 FQNEAQ (reference sequence). This chain's CDR3 is CASSFPGQGGSQYF. CDR3 in DNA: TGTGCCAGCAGCTTCCCCGGACAGGGAGGGTCGCAGTACTTC.

J is TRBJ2-3 and V is TRBV5-1, with 12 bases identical to TRBD2. Trimming removed 4 bases from V and 2 bases from J; junction bases left unmatched: 5. CDR1 and CDR2 from the germline V gene are SGHRS and YFSETQ. The CDR3 has 16 amino acids. CDR3 region: CASSLLAGGHTDTQYF. The DNA for the CDR3 is TGCGCCAGCAGCCTACTAGCGGGGGGACACACAGATACGCAGTATTTT.

The J gene is TRBJ2-7, the V gene TRBV6-2 or TRBV6-3, with 9 bases identical to TRBD2. Trimming removed 4 bases from V and 1 base from J; junction bases left unmatched: 5. Germline lookup yields CDR1 MNHEY and CDR2 SVGEGT. CDR3 length equals 15 residues. The CDR3: CASSSAGGGSYEQYF. DNA of the CDR3: TGTGCCAGCAGTTCCGCGGGGGGGGGATCCTACGAGCAGTACTTC.

This clone appeared a few times. The gene calls are TRBV4-1 and TRBJ1-6; 11 bases map to TRBD1. Germline CDR1 MGHRA, CDR2 YSYEKL. The V segment lost 0 bases and the J segment 10 bases; nucleotides outside the gene matches: 2. The CDR3 contains 15 residues. Here the CDR3 DNA reads TGCGCCAGCAGCCAAGAGGGGACAGGGGGGTCACCCCTCCACTTT. Amino acids: CASSQEGTGGSPLHF.

The J gene is TRBJ1-6, the V gene TRBV3-1 (or the pseudogene TRBV3-2); 7 positions agree with TRBD1. The CDR3 is made up of 12 amino acids. CDR1 is LGHDT, CDR2 YNNKEL, per germline (reference sequence). Unmatched junction bases numbered 5, after V lost 6 bases and J lost 12 bases. The CDR3 reads CASRGTEGPLHF. Here the CDR3 DNA reads TGTGCCAGCAGGGGGACAGAAGGACCCCTCCACTTT.

In its sample, this clone was seen a few times. This sequence joins TRBV6-1 and TRBJ2-7; a possible D gene is TRBD2 (6 bases). Trimming took 3 bases from V and 0 from J, leaving 9 bases between them. CDR3 length: 14 residues. Germline V gene sequence: CDR1 MNHNS, CDR2 SASEGT. The CDR3 reads CASSDRRDSYEQYF. CDR3 DNA: TGTGCCAGCAGTGACCGGCGGGACTCCTACGAGCAGTACTTC.

This rearrangement joins TRBV7-6 to TRBJ1-1; a weak D match, TRBD1 (6 bases). The CDR3 has 17 amino acids. Between the trimmed V and J ends, which lost 1 base and 1 base, there was a span of 16 bases. Germline V gives CDR1 SGHVS, CDR2 FNYEAQ. CDR3 sequence reads: CASSLVQGQGENTEAFF. CDR3 nucleotides: TGTGCCAGCAGCTTAGTACAGGGCCAAGGGGAGAACACTGAAGCTTTCTTT.

The rearrangement uses TRBV5-5 and TRBJ2-2; a possible D gene is TRBD1 (5 bases). V was pared by 0 bases and J by 1 base, with 13 bases between. Germline CDR1 SGHKS, CDR2 YYEKEE (reference sequence). CDR3 length: 17 residues. CDR3 nucleotides: TGTGCCAGCAGCTTGGTTGGTCGCCAGGGGAACACCGGGGAGCTGTTTTTT. It yields the protein CASSLVGRQGNTGELFF.

The rearrangement uses TRBV14 and TRBJ2-2; D perhaps matches TRBD1 (5 bases). In germline, CDR1 is SGHDN, CDR2 FVKESK. Trimming took 3 bases from V and 4 from J, leaving 6 bases between them. The CDR3 runs 13 residues. In DNA, the CDR3 is TGTGCCAGCAGCCAGGACATCACCGGGGAGCTGTTTTTT. Its protein is CASSQDITGELFF. Variable domain in full (rest from reference TRBV14 and TRBJ2-2): EAGVTQFPSHSVIEKGQTVTLRCDPISGHDNLYWYRRVMGKEIKFLLHFVKESKQDESGMPNNRFLAERTGGTYSTLKVQPAELEDSGVYFCASSQDITGELFFGEGSRLTVL.